This TCR beta chain was found in a study of regulatory and conventional T cells in RAG deficiency. Study findings and constraints: Omenn patients showed >90% Treg-Tconv overlap and shorter CDR3 lengths.

A word on this clone: Its target is not known.

Repertoires were generated with immunoSEQ multiplex PCR, while TCRdb's copy carries only in-frame clones and drops some. The sample records 30,000 to 40,000 clones, approximately 90% being singletons. This CDR3 comprises 16 residues. Trimming pared 0 bases from V and 0 bases from J, leaving 9 bases between. CDR1 is KGHSH and CDR2 is LQKENI in the germline V gene. The same sample was also studied in work on regulatory T cells. That report notes: Amplification used 52 TRBV primers and 13 TRBJ primers. Skewed V and J usage and few unique V-J pairs marked patient repertoires, most in Tregs.

The rearrangement joins TRBV18 to TRBJ2-1, with D maybe TRBD2 (5 bases). The sequence was obtained from a human donor in good health. The sample comprised CD8+ T cells sorted from blood. CDR3 DNA sequence: TGTGCCAGCTCACCACCCACTAGAAGCTCCTACAATGAGCAGTTCTTC. This sequence encodes CASSPPTRSSYNEQFF. Variable domain in full (rest from reference TRBV18 and TRBJ2-1): NAGVMQNPRHLVRRRGQEARLRCSPMKGHSHVYWYRQLPEEGLKFMVYLQKENIIDESGMPKERFSAEFPKEGPSILRIQQVVRGDSAAYFCASSPPTRSSYNEQFFGPGTRLTVL.